This entry concerns a single T cell receptor (beta chain). This table comes from immunoSEQ multiplex PCR, and its TCRdb copy is limited to in-frame clones, with some not included. This table has around 280,000 clones, roughly nine tenths appearing once. The data belong to a study of blood T cell repertoires in COVID-19. Overall study: From the United States, Italy and Spain came samples of acute and convalescent COVID-19. PBMCs, B-cell-depleted T cells, or T cells were the source of the cDNA or gDNA that made up the material.

Trimming removed 4 bases from V and 0 bases from J, with 12 bases in between. Germline CDR1 MDHEN, CDR2 SYDVKM. There are 15 residues in the CDR3. This TCR derives from a woman aged 40 to 50 who had recovered from COVID-19. Input material: PBMCs or T cells enriched from blood (not recorded which). This chain joins TRBV28 and TRBJ1-1; a weak D match, TRBD1 (6 bases). The CDR3 is CASSSTGNMNTEAFF. The CDR3 nucleotides are TGTGCCAGCAGTTCTACAGGGAACATGAACACTGAAGCTTTCTTT.